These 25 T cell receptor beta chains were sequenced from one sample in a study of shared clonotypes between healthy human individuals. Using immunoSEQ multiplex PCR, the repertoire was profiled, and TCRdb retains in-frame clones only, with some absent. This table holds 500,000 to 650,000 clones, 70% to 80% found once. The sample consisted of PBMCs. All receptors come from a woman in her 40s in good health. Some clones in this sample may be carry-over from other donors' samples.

The CDR3 nucleotides read TGTGCCAGCTCACCCGGACAGAGCACAGATACGCAGTATTTT. Its translation: CASSPGQSTDTQYF. This rearrangement joins TRBV18 to TRBJ2-3; TRBD1 might be the D (6 bases). CDR3 length: 14 residues. The germline CDR1 and CDR2 sequences are KGHSH and LQKENI. Trimming removed 3 bases at V and 0 bases at J, with 7 bases between.

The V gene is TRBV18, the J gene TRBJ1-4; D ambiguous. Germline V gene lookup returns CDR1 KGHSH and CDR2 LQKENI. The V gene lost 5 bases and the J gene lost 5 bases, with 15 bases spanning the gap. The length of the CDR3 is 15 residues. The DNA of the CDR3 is TGTGCCAGCTCAAGTCGAGTTGACGTGAATGAAAAACTGTTTTTT. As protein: CASSSRVDVNEKLFF.

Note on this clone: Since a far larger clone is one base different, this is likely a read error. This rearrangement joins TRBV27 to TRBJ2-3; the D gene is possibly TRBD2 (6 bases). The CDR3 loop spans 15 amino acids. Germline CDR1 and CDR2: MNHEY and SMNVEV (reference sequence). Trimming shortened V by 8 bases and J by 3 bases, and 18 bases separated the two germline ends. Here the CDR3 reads CASGSGSIRTDTQYF. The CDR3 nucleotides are TGTGCCAGCGGTTCCGGGAGTATCCGTACAGATACGCAGTATTTT.

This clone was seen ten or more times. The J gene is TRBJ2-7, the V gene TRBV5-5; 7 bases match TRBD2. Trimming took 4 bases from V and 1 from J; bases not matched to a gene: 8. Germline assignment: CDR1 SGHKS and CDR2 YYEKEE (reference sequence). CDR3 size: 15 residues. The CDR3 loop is CASSPGWGGSYEQYF. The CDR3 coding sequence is TGTGCCAGCAGCCCGGGCTGGGGGGGGTCCTACGAGCAGTACTTC.

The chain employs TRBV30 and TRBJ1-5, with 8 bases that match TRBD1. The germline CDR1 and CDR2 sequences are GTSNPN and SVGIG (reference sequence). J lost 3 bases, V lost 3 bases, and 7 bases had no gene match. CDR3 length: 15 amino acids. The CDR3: CAWSRGQVNNQPQHF. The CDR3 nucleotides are TGTGCCTGGAGCCGGGGACAGGTGAACAATCAGCCCCAGCATTTT.

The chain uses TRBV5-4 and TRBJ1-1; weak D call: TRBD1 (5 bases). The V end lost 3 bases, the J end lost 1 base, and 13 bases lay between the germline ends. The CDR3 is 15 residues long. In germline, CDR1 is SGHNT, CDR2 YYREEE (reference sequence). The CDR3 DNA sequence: TGTGCCAGCAGCTCCGCGGGGGTATGGAACACTGAAGCTTTCTTT. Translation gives CASSSAGVWNTEAFF.

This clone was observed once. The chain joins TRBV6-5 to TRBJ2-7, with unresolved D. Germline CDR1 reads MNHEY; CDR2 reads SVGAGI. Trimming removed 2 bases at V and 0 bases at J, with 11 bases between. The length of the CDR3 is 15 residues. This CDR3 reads CASSYGLGPSYEQYF. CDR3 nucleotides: TGTGCCAGCAGTTACGGGCTAGGGCCCTCCTACGAGCAGTACTTC.

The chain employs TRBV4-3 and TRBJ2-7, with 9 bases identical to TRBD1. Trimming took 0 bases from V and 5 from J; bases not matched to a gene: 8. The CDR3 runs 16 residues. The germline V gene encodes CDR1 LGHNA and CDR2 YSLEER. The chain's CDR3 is CASSQDSGTGFHEQYF. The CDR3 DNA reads TGCGCCAGCAGCCAAGATTCAGGGACAGGGTTCCACGAGCAGTACTTC.

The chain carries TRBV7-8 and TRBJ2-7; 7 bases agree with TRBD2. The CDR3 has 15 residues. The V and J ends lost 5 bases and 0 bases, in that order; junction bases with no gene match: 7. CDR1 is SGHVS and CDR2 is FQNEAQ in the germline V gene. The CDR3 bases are TGTGCCAGCAGCGCTACAGCGGGGAGCTCCTACGAGCAGTACTTC. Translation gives CASSATAGSSYEQYF.

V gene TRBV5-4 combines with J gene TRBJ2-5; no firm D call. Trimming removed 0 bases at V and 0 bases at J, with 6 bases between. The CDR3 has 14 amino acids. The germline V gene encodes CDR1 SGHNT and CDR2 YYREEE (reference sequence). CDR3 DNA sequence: TGTGCCAGCAGCTTGGAGCCCAACCAAGAGACCCAGTACTTC. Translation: CASSLEPNQETQYF. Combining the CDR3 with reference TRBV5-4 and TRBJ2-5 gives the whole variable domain ETGVTQSPTHLIKTRGQQVTLRCSSQSGHNTVSWYQQALGQGPQFIFQYYREEENGRGNFPPRFSGLQFPNYSSELNVNALELDDSALYLCASSLEPNQETQYFGPGTRLLVL.

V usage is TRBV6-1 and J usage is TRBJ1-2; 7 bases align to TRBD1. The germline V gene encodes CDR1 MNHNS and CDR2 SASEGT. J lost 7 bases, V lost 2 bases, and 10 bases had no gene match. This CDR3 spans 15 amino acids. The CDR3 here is CASSEYDREATGYTF. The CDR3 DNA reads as TGTGCCAGCAGTGAATATGACAGGGAAGCGACTGGCTACACCTTC.

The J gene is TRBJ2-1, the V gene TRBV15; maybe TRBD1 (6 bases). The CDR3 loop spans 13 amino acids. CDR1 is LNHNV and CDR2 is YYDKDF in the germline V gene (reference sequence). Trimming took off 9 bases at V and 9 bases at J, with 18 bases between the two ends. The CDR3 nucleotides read TGTGCCACTAAAAGGGGTCTACAGGGTGAGCAGTTCTTC. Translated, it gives CATKRGLQGEQFF.

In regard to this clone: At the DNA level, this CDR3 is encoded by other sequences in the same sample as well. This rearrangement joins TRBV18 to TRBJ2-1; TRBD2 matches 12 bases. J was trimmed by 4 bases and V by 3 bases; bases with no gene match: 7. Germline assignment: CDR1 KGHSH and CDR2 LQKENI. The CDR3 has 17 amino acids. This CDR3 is CASSPRGTSGSYNEQFF. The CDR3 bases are TGTGCCAGCTCACCGCGGGGGACTAGCGGGTCATACAATGAGCAGTTCTTC.

CDR3 in amino acids: CASTTSVNTGELFF. CDR3 DNA sequence: TGTGCCAGCACGACTAGCGTGAACACCGGGGAGCTGTTTTTT. The genes are TRBV2 and TRBJ2-2; 8 bases are a match to TRBD2. The J segment lost 1 base and the V segment lost 7 bases, leaving 2 bases of the junction unmatched. This CDR3 spans 14 amino acids. Germline loops: CDR1 SNHLY, CDR2 FYNNEI. Looking up the rest from reference TRBV2 and TRBJ2-2 gives the full variable domain: EPEVTQTPSHQVTQMGQEVILRCVPISNHLYFYWYRQILGQKVEFLVSFYNNEISEKSEIFDDQFSVERPDGSNFTLKIRSTKLEDSAMYFCASTTSVNTGELFFGEGSRLTVL.

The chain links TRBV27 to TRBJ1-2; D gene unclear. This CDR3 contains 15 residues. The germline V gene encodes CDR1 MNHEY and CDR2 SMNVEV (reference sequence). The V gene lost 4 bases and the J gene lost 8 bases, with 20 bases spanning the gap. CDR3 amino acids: CASSSNYALDGGYTF. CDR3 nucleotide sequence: TGTGCCAGCAGTTCCAACTACGCTCTGGACGGGGGCTACACCTTC.

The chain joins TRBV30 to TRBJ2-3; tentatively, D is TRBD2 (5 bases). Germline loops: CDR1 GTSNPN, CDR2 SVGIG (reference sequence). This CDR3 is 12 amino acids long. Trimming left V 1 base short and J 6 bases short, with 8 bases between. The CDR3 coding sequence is TGTGCCTGGAGTGGAGCGGCCGATACGCAGTATTTT. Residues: CAWSGAADTQYF.

CDR3: CASSLDRFNPGNEKLFF. In DNA, the CDR3 is TGTGCCAGCAGCCTGGACAGATTCAACCCGGGGAATGAAAAACTGTTTTTT. The V gene is TRBV5-8, the J gene TRBJ1-4; TRBD1 might be the D (6 bases). Germline-derived CDR1 and CDR2 are SGHTS and YDEGEE. The CDR3 is 17 residues long. Between the trimmed V and J ends, which lost 4 bases and 5 bases, there was a span of 21 bases.

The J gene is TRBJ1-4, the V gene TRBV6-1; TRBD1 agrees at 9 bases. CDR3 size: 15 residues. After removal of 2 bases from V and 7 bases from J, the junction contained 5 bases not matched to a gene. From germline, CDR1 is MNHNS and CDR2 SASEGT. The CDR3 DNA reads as TGTGCCAGCAGTGAATGGGGACAGGGTACTGAAAAACTGTTTTTT. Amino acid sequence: CASSEWGQGTEKLFF.

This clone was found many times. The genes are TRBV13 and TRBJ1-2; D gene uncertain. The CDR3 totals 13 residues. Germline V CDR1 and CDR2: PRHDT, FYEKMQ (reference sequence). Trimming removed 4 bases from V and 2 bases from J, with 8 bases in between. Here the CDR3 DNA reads TGTGCCAGCAGCTCCTCAAGGAACTATGGCTACACCTTC. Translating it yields CASSSSRNYGYTF.

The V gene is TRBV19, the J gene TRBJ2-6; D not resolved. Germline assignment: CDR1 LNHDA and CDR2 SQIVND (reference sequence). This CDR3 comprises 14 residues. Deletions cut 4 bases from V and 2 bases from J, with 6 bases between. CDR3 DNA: TGTGCCAGTAGTAGTTTGGCTGGGGCCAACGTCCTGACTTTC. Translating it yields CASSSLAGANVLTF.

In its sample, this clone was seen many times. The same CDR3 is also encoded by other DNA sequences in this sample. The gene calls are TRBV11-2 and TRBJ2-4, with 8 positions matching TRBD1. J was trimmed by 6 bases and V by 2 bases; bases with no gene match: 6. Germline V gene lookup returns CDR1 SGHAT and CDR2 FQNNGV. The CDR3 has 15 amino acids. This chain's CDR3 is CASSLSRGRGNIQYF. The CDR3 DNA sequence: TGTGCCAGCAGCTTAAGCAGGGGGCGTGGAAACATTCAGTACTTC.

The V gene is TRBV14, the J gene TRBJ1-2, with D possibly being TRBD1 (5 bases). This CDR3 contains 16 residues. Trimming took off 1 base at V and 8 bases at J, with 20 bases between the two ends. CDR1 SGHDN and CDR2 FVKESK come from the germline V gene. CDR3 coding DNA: TGTGCCAGCAGCCAAGGACCCCCCGGGACCATGGAGGGCTACACCTTC. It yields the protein CASSQGPPGTMEGYTF.

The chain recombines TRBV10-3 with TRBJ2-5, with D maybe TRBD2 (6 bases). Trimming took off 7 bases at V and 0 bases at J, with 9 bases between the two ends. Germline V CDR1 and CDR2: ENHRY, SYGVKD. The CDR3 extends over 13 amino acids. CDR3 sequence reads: CAINGGHQETQYF. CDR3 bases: TGTGCCATCAACGGGGGACACCAAGAGACCCAGTACTTC.

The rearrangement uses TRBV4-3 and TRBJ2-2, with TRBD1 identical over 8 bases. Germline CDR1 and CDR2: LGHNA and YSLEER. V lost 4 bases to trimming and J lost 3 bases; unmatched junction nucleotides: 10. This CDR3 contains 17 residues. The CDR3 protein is CASSRGQGKLDTGELFF. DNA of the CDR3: TGCGCCAGCAGCCGAGGACAGGGTAAATTGGACACCGGGGAGCTGTTTTTT.

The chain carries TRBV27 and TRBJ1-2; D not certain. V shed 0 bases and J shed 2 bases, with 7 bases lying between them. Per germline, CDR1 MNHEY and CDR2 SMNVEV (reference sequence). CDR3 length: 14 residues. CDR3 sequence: CASSLSTRNYGYTF. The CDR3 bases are TGTGCCAGCAGTTTATCCACGCGAAACTATGGCTACACCTTC.